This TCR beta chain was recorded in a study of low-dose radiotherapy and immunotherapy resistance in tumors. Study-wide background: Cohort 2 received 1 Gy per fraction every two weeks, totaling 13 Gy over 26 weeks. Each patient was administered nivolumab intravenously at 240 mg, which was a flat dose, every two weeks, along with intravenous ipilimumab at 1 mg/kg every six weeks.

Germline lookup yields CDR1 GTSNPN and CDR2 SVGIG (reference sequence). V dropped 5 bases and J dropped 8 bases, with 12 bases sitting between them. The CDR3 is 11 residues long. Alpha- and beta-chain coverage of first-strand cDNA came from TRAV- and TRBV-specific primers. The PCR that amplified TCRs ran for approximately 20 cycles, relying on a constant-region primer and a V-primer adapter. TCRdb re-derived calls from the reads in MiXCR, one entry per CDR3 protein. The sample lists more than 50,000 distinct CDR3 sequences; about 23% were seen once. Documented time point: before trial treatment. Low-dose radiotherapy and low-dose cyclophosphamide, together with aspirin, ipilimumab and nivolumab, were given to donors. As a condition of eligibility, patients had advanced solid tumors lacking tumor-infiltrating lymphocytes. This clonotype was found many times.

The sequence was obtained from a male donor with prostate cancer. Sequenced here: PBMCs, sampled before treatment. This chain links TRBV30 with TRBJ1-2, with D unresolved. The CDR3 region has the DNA TGTGCCTGGGCTCCCCTTTTAGGCTACACCTTC. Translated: CAWAPLLGYTF.